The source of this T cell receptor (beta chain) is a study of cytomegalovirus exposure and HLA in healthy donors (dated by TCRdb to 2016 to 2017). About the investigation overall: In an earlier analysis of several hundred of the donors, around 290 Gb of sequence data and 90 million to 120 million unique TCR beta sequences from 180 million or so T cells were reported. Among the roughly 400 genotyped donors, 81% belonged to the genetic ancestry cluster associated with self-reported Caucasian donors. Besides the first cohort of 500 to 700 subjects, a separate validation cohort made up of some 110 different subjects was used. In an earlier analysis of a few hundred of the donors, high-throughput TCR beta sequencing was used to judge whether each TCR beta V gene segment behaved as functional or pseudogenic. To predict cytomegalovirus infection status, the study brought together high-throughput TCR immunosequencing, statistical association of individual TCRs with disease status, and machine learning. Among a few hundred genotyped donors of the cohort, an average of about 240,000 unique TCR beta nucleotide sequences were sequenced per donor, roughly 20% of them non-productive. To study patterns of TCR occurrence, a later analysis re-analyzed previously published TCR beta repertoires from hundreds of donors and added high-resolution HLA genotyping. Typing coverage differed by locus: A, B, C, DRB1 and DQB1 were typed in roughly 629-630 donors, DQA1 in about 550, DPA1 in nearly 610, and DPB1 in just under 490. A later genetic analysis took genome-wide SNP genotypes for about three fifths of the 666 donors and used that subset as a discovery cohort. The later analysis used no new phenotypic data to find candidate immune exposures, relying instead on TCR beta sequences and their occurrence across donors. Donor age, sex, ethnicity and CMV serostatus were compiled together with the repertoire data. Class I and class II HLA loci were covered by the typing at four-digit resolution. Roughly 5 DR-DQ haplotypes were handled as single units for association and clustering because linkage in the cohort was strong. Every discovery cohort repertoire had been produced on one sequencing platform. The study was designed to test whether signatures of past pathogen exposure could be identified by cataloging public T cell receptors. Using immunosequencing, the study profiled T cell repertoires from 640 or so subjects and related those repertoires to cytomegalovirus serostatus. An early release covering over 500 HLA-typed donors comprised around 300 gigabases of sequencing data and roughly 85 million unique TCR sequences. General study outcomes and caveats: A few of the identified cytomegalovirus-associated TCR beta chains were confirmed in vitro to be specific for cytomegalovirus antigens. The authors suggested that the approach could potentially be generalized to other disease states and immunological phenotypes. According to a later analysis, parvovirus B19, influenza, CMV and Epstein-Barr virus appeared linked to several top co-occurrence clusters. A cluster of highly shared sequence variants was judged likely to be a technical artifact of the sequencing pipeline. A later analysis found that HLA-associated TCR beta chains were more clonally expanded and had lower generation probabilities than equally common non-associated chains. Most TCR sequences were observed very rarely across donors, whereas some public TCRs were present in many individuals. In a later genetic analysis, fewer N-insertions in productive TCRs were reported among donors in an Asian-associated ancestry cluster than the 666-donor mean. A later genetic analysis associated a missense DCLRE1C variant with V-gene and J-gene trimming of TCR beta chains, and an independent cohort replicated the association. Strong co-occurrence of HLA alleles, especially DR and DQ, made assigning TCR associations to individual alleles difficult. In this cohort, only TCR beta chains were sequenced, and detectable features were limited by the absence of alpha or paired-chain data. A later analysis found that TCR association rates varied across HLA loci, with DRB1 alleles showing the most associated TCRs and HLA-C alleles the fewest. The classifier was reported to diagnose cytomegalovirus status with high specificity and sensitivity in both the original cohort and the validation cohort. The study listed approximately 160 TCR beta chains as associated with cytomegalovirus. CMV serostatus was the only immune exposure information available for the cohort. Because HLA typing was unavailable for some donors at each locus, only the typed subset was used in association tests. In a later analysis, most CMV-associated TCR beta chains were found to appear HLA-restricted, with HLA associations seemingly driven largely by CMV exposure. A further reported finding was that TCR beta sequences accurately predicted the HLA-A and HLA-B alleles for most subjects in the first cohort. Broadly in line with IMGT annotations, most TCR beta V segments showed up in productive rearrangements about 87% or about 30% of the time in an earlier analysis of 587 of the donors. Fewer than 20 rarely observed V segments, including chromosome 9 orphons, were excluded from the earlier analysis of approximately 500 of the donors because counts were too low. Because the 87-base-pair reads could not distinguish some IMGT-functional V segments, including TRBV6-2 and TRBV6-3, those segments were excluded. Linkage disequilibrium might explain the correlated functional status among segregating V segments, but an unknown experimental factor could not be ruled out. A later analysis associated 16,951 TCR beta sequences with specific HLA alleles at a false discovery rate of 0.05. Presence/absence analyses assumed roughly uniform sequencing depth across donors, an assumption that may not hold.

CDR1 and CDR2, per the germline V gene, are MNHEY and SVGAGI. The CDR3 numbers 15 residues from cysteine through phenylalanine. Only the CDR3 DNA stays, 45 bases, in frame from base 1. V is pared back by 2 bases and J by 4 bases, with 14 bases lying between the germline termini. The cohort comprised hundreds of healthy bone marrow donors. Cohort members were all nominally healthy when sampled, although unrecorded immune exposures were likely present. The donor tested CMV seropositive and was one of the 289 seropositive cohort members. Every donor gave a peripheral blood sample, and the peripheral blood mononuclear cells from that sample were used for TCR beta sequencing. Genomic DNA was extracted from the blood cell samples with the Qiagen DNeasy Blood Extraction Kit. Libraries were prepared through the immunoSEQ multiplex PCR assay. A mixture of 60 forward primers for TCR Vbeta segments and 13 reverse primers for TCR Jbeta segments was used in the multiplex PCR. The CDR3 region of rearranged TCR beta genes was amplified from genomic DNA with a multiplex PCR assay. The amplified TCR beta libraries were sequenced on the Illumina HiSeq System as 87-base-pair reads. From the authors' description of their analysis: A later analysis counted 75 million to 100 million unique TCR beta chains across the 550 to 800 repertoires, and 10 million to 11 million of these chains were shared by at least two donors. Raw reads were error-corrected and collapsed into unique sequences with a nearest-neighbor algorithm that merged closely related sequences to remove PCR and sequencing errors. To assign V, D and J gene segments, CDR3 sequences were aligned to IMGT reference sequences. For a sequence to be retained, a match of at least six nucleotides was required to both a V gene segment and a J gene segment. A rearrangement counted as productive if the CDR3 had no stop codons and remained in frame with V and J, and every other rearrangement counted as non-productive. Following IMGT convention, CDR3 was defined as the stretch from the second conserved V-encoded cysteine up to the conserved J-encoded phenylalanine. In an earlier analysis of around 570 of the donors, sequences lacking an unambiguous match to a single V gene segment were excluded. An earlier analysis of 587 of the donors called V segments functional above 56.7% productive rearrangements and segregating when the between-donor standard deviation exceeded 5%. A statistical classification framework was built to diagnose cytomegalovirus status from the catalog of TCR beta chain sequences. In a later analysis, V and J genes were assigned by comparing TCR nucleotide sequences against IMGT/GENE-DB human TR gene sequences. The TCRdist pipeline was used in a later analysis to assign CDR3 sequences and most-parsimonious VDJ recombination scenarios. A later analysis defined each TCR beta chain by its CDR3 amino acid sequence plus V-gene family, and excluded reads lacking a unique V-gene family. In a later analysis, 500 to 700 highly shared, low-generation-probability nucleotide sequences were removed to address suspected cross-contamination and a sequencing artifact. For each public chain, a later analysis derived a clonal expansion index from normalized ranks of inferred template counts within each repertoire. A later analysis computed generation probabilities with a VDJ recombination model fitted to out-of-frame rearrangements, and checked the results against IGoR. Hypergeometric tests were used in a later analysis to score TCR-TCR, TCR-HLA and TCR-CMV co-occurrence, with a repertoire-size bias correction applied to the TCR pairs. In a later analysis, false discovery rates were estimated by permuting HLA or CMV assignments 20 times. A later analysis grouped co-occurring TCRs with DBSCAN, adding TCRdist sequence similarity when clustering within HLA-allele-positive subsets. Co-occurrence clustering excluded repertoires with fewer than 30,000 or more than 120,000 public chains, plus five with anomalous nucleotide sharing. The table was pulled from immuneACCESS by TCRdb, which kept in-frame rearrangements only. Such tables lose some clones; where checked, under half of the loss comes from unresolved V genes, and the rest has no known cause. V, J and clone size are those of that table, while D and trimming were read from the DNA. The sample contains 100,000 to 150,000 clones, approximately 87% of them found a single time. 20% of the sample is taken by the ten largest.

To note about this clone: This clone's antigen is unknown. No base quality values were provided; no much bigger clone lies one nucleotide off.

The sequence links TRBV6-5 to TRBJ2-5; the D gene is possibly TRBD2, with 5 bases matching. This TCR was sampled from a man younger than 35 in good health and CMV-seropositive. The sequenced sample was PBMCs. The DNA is TGTGCCAGCAGTTACAGGCGGGCTATGCCAGAGACCCAGTACTTC. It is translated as CASSYRRAMPETQYF.